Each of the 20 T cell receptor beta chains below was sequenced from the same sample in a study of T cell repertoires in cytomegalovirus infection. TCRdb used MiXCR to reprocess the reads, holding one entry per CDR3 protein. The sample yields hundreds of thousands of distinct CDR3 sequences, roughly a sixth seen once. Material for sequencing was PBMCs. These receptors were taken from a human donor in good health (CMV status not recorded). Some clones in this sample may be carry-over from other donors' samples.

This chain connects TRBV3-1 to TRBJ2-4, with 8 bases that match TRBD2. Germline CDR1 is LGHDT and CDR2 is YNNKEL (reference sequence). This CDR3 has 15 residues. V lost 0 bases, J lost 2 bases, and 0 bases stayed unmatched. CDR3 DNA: TGTGCCAGCAGCCAAGATAGCGGGACCAAAAACATTCAGTACTTC. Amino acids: CASSQDSGTKNIQYF.

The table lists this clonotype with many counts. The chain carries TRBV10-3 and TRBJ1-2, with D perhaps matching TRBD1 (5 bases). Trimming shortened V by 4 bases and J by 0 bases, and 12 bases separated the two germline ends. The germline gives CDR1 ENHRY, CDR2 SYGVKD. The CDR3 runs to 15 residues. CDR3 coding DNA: TGTGCCATCAGTGCCCTCGACAGTACTAACTATGGCTACACCTTC. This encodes CAISALDSTNYGYTF.

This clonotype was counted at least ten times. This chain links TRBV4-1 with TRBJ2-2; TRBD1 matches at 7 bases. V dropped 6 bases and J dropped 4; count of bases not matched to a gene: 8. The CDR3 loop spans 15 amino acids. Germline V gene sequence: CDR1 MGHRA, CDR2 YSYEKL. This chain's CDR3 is CASSFDRALTGELFF. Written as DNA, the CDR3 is TGCGCCAGCAGTTTCGACAGGGCCCTCACCGGGGAGCTGTTTTTT.

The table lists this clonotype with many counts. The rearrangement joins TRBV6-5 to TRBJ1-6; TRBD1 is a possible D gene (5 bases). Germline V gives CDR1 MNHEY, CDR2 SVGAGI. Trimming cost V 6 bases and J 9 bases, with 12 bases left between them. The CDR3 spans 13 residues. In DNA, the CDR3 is TGTGCCAGCAGCTCTATGGGGGGTTCACCCCTCCACTTT. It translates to CASSSMGGSPLHF.

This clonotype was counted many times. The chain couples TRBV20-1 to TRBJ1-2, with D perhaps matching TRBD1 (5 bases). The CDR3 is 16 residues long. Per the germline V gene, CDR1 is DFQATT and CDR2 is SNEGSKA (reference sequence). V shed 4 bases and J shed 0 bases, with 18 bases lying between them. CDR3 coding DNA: TGCAGTGCTACGAAAGAAACAGGTTCAACTAACTATGGCTACACCTTC. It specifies CSATKETGSTNYGYTF.

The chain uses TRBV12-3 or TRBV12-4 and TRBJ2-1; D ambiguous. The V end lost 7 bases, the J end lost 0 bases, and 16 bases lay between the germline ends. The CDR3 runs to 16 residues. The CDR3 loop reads CASTRDTSPSYNEQFF. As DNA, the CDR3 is TGTGCCAGCACCCGAGACACTTCGCCCTCCTACAATGAGCAGTTCTTC.

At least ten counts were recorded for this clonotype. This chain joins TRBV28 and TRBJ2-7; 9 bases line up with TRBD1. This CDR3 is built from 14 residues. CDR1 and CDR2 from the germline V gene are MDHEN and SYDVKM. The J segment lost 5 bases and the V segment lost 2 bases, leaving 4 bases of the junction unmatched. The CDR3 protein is CASSLGTGLDEQYF. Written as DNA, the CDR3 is TGTGCCAGCAGTTTAGGGACAGGGCTCGACGAGCAGTACTTC.

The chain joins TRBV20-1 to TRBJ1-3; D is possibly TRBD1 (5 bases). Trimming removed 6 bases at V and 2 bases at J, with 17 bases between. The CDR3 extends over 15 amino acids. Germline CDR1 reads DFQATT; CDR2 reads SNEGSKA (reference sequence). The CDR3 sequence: CSAAVGGAPGNTIYF. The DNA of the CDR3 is TGCAGTGCCGCAGTCGGGGGAGCCCCTGGAAACACCATATATTTT.

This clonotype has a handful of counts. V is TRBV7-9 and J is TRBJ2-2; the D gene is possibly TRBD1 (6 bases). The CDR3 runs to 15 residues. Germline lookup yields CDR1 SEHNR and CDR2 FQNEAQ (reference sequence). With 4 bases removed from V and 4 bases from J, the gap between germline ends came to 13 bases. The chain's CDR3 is CASSSGTGLTGELFF. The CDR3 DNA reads TGTGCCAGCAGCTCGGGTACAGGGCTCACCGGGGAGCTGTTTTTT.

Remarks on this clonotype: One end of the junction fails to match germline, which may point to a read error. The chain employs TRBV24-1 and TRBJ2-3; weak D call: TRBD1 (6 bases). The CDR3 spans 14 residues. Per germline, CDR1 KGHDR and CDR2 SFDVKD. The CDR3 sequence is CATSDAGGADAQYF. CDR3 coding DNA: TGTGCCACCAGTGATGCTGGGGGCGCAGATGCGCAGTATTTT.

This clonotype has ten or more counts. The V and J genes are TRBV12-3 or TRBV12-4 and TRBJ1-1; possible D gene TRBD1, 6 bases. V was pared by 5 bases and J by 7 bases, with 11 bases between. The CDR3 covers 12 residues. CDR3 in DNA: TGTGCCAGCAGTCGACAGGTGTATGAAGCTTTCTTT. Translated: CASSRQVYEAFF.

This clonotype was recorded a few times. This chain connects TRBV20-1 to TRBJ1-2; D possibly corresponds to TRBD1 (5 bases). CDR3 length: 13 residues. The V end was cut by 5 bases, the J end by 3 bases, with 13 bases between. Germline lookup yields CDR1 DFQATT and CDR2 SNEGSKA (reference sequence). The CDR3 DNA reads TGCAGTGCTTTAGTAGGGACCGACTATGGCTACACCTTC. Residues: CSALVGTDYGYTF.

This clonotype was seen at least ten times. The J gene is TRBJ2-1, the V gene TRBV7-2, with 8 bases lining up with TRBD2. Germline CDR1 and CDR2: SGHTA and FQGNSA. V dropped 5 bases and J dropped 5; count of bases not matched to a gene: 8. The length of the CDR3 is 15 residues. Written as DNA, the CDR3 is TGTGCCAGCAGCCTCCTTGCGGGGGGTCACAATGAGCAGTTCTTC. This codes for CASSLLAGGHNEQFF.

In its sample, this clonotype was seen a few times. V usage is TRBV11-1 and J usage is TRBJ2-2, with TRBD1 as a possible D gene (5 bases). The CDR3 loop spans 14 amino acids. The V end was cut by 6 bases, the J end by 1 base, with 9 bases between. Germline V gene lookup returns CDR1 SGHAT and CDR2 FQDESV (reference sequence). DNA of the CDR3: TGTGCCAGCAGTGTGACAGAGAACACCGGGGAGCTGTTTTTT. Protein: CASSVTENTGELFF.

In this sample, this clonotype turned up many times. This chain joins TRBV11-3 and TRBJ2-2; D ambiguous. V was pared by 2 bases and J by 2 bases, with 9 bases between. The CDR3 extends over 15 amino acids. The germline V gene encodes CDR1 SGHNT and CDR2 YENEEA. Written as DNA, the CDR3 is TGTGCCAGCAGCTTAATAAGGTTTAACACCGGGGAGCTGTTTTTT. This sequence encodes CASSLIRFNTGELFF.

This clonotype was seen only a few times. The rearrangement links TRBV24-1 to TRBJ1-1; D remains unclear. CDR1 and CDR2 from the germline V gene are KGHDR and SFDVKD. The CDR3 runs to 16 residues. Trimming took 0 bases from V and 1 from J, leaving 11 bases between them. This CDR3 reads CATSDLCRGKNTEAFF. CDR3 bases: TGTGCCACCAGTGATTTGTGTCGTGGGAAGAACACTGAAGCTTTCTTT.

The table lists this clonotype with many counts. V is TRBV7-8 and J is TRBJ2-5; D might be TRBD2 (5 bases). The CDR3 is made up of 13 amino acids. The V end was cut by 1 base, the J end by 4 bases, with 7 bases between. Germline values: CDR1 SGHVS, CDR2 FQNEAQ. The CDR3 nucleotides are TGTGCCAGCAGCTTAGGGGCGGGAGAGACCCAGTACTTC. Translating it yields CASSLGAGETQYF.

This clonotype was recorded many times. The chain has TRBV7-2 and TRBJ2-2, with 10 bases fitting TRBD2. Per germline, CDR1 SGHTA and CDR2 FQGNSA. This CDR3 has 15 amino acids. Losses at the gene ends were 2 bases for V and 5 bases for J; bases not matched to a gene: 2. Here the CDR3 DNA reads TGTGCCAGCAGCTTACCTAGCGGGGGAACCGGGGAGCTGTTTTTT. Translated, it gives CASSLPSGGTGELFF.

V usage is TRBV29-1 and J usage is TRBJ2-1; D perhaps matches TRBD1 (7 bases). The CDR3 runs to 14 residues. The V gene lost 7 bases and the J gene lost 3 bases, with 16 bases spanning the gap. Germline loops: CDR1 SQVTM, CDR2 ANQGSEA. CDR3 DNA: TGCAGCGGGAGGGGGCCTAGCGTCTACAATGAGCAGTTCTTC. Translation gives CSGRGPSVYNEQFF.

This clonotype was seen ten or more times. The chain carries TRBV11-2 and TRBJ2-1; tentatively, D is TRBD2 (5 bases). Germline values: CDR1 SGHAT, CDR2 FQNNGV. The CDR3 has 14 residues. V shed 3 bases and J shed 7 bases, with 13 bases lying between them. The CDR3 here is CASSFAGGLNEQFF. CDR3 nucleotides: TGTGCCAGCAGCTTCGCTGGCGGGTTGAATGAGCAGTTCTTC.